The clone carrying this T cell receptor (beta chain) was seen ten or more times. Its cognate antigen is unknown. The CDR3 runs 14 residues. Between the trimmed V and J ends, which lost 3 bases and 0 bases, there was a span of 9 bases. The sample comes from a study of response to subunit inactivated influenza vaccine. Study-wide results and limits: Each seasonal flu vaccination may recruit only limited new T cells, authors suggested.

TCRdb re-analysed the RT-PCR reads in MiXCR, keeping a single row per CDR3 protein. The table records 590,000 or so distinct CDR3 sequences, approximately 14% of them present only once. This chain uses TRBV12-3 or TRBV12-4 with TRBJ2-7, with D unclear. The material was PBMCs from blood, obtained 14 to 15 days before vaccination. The TCR originated in a man aged 45-60 years who received an inactivated influenza vaccine. CDR3 protein: CASSLHGSSYEQYF. CDR3 DNA sequence: TGTGCCAGCAGTTTGCACGGAAGCTCCTACGAGCAGTACTTC.